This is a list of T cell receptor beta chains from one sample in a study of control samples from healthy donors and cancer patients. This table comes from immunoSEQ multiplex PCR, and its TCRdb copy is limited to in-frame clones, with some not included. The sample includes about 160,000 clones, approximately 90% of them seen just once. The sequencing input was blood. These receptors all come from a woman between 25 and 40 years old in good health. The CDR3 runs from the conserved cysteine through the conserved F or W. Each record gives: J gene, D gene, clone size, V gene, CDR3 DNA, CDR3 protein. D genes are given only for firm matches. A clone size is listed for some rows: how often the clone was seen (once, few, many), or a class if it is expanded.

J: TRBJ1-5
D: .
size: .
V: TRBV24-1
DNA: TGTGCCACCAGTTTGCATGGTAATCAGCCCCAGCATTTT
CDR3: CATSLHGNQPQHF

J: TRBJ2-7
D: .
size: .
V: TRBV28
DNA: TGTGCCAGCAGTTTTGCAGGGGTCCTCCCCGAGCAGTACTTC
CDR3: CASSFAGVLPEQYF

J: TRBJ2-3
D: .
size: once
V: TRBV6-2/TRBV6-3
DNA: TGTGCCAGCAGTTATGCCACTATTAGCACAGATACGCAGTATTTT
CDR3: CASSYATISTDTQYF

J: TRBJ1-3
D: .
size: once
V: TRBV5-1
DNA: TGCGCCAGCAGCCCAGGGGCTGGAAACACCATATATTTT
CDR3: CASSPGAGNTIYF

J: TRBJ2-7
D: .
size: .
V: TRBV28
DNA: TGTGCCAGCAGCCCTGGAGGCTACGAGCAGTACTTC
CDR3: CASSPGGYEQYF

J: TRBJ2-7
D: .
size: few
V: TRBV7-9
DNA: TGTGCCAGCAGCTTAGGAGTGGAATACGAGCAGTACTTC
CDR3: CASSLGVEYEQYF

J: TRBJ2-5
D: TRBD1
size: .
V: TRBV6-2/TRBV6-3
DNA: TGTGCCAGCAGTTACTCGATGGGACAGGGCCCAACCTCCCAAGAGACCCAGTACTTC
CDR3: CASSYSMGQGPTSQETQYF

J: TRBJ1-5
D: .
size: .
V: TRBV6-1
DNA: TGTGCCAGCAGTGAGGGTCGGCATAGCAATCAGCCCCAGCATTTT
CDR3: CASSEGRHSNQPQHF

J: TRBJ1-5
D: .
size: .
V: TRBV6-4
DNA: TGTGCCAGCAGTGACTTCTCAGGGATGGGTCAGCCCCAGCATTTT
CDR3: CASSDFSGMGQPQHF

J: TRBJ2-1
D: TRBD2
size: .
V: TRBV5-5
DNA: TGTGCCAGCAGCCATGGGACTAGCGGGACAAATGAGCAGTTCTTC
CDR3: CASSHGTSGTNEQFF

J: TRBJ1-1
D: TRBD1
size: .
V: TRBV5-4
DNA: TGTGCCAGCAGCATCCTTACAGGGGGCACTGAAGCTTTCTTT
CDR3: CASSILTGGTEAFF

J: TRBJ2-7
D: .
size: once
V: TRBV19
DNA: TGTGCCAGTACCCTATCCGCGGGACCTTCCTACGAGCAGTACTTC
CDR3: CASTLSAGPSYEQYF

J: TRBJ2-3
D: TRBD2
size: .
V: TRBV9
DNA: TGTGCCAGCAGCGAACTAGCGGGAGTTGGTACGCAGTATTTT
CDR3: CASSELAGVGTQYF

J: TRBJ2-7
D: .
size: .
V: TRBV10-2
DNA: TGCGCCAGCAGTGAGGGAACCTACGAGCAGTACTTC
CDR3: CASSEGTYEQYF

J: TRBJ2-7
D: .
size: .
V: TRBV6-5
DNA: TGTGCCAGCAGTTACACCGGGACCCCGGACGAGCAGTACTTC
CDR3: CASSYTGTPDEQYF

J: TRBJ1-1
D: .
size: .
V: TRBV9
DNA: TGTGCCAGCACGCCGGGACACACGAACACTGAAGCTTTCTTT
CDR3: CASTPGHTNTEAFF

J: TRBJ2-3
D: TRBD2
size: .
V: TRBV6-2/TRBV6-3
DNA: TGTGCCAGCAGTTGGACAGCGGGAGGGCCTCGGGATACGCAGTATTTT
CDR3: CASSWTAGGPRDTQYF

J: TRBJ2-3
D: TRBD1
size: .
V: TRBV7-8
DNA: TGTGCCAGCAGCCACAGGGGGGATACGCAGTATTTT
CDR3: CASSHRGDTQYF